The rows below give T cell receptor beta chains drawn from one sample of a study of vaccination and CD4 T cells after COVID-19. From the PCR reads, TCRdb called clonotypes with MiXCR, one entry per CDR3 protein. Seen here are roughly 7,000 distinct CDR3 sequences, about two thirds observed once, and the top ten hold 36%. Their antigens are not known. Material: CD4+ T cells from blood, cultured in vitro. Receptor source: a human donor in good health. The CDR3 runs from the conserved cysteine through the conserved F or W. D genes are given only for firm matches. Size is stated for part of the rows, as once, few or many counts, or as a class when the clone is expanded.

j_gene,len,abundance,v_gene,d_gene,CDR3nt,CDR3aa
TRBJ2-2,16,.,TRBV2,TRBD2,TGTGCCAGCAGTAGCACTAGCGGCGGGGGCACCGGGGAGCTGTTTTTT,CASSSTSGGGTGELFF
TRBJ2-1,11,.,TRBV19,.,TGTGCCACCCAACCCCCCGGGGCTCAGTTCTTC,CATQPPGAQFF
TRBJ1-5,17,few,TRBV30,.,TGTGCCTGGAGTCCCCCCCCGGGACGGAGGGGCAATCAGCCCCAGCATTTT,CAWSPPPGRRGNQPQHF
TRBJ1-5,13,.,TRBV28,.,TGTGCCAGCAGTCCCCCCCCGAGTAGGACCCAGCATTTT,CASSPPPSRTQHF
TRBJ2-5,16,.,TRBV24-1,TRBD1,TGTGCCACCAGTGAAATAGGACAGGGAAAGCAAGAGACCCAGTACTTC,CATSEIGQGKQETQYF
TRBJ2-3,16,.,TRBV19,.,TGTGCCAGTAGTATCCTTAACAGGGCGAGCACAGATACGCAGTATTTT,CASSILNRASTDTQYF
TRBJ2-3,17,.,TRBV30,TRBD2,TGTGCCTGGAGTGTACTCCGGACTAGCGGGAGTGCAGATACGCAGTATTTT,CAWSVLRTSGSADTQYF
TRBJ1-2,13,.,TRBV9,TRBD1,TGTGCCAGCAGCCCCCGACAGGGGGCTGGCTACACCTTC,CASSPRQGAGYTF
TRBJ1-6,16,.,TRBV7-2,.,TGTGCCAGCAGCTTGCGACCCGTTGGGGGTAATTCACCCCTCCACTTT,CASSLRPVGGNSPLHF
TRBJ1-1,13,once,TRBV15,.,TGTGCCACCAGCAGAGATCCAGACACTGAAGCTTTCTTT,CATSRDPDTEAFF
TRBJ1-1,13,.,TRBV6-1,TRBD1,TGTGCCAGCAGATTAGGGGGCCCCGCTGAAGCTTTCTTT,CASRLGGPAEAFF
TRBJ1-6,15,.,TRBV7-2,TRBD1,TGTGCCAGCAGCTCTAGACAGGGACGCAATTCACCCCTCCACTTT,CASSSRQGRNSPLHF
TRBJ1-5,13,.,TRBV6-4,.,TGTGCCAGCAGTGACTCGACGGGTGGGCCCCAGCATTTT,CASSDSTGGPQHF
TRBJ2-5,14,.,TRBV7-9,.,TGTGCCAGCAGACCACTAGCCCCTCAAGAGACCCAGTACTTC,CASRPLAPQETQYF
TRBJ1-1,16,.,TRBV30,.,TGTGCCTGGAGTGTACGATCCGGACCGGTGAACACTGAAGCTTTCTTT,CAWSVRSGPVNTEAFF
TRBJ1-2,16,.,TRBV5-5,.,TGTGCCAGCAGCTCGGTTACAGGGTTTCTTAGCTATGGCTACACCTTC,CASSSVTGFLSYGYTF
TRBJ2-7,14,.,TRBV20-1,.,TGCAGTGCTAGAGGGGACGGATTAACCTACGAGCAGTACTTC,CSARGDGLTYEQYF
TRBJ2-7,14,.,TRBV5-4,TRBD2,TGTGCCAGCCGGGTAGCGGGAGGGATTTACGAGCAGTACTTC,CASRVAGGIYEQYF
TRBJ2-7,13,.,TRBV30,.,TGTGCCTCCACGGGGGTAACAGACTTCGAGCAGTACTTC,CASTGVTDFEQYF
TRBJ1-2,14,few,TRBV27,TRBD1,TGTGCCAGCAGTTTATCGGGACAGGGGCGGGGCTACACCTTC,CASSLSGQGRGYTF
TRBJ2-5,15,.,TRBV2,TRBD2,TGTGCCAGCAGATCCGGGTGGGAGGGCGGAAAGACCCAGTACTTC,CASRSGWEGGKTQYF
TRBJ2-5,13,.,TRBV10-1,.,TGCGCCAGCAGTGACTTCGGCGGCCAGACCCAGTACTTC,CASSDFGGQTQYF
TRBJ1-1,12,.,TRBV20-1,.,TGCAGTGCTAGAGGGGTCGGCACTGAAGCTTTCTTT,CSARGVGTEAFF
TRBJ2-1,15,.,TRBV10-3,TRBD2,TGTGCCATCAGTGAGTCTGGGCGGGGGTGGAATGAGCAGTTCTTC,CAISESGRGWNEQFF
TRBJ2-6,18,.,TRBV19,TRBD1,TGTGCCAGTAGTACGACCGGGACAGGGGGCGCTGGGGCCAACGTCCTGACTTTC,CASSTTGTGGAGANVLTF
TRBJ1-2,18,few,TRBV11-2,TRBD1,TGTGCCAGCAGCTTAGTAAGGAACAGGGGAGCTAGAGTAGATGGCTACACCTTC,CASSLVRNRGARVDGYTF
TRBJ2-2,16,.,TRBV7-9,TRBD2,TGTGCCAGCAGCGGTCGGACTAGGAGCGACACCGGGGAGCTGTTTTTT,CASSGRTRSDTGELFF
TRBJ2-2,15,.,TRBV6-5,TRBD1,TGTGCCAGCAGTTTCGGACAGGGGAACACCGGGGAGCTGTTTTTT,CASSFGQGNTGELFF
TRBJ2-7,14,.,TRBV19,TRBD1,TGTGCCAGTAGTATCACTCCACAGGGGGCCGAGCAGTACTTC,CASSITPQGAEQYF
TRBJ2-7,13,.,TRBV6-5,.,TGTGCCAGCAGTTACCAAGTTACTAGCGAGCAGTACTTC,CASSYQVTSEQYF
TRBJ2-1,16,.,TRBV29-1,.,TGCAGCGTGGACCTCAGACAGGCGAATTCCTACAATGAGCAGTTCTTC,CSVDLRQANSYNEQFF